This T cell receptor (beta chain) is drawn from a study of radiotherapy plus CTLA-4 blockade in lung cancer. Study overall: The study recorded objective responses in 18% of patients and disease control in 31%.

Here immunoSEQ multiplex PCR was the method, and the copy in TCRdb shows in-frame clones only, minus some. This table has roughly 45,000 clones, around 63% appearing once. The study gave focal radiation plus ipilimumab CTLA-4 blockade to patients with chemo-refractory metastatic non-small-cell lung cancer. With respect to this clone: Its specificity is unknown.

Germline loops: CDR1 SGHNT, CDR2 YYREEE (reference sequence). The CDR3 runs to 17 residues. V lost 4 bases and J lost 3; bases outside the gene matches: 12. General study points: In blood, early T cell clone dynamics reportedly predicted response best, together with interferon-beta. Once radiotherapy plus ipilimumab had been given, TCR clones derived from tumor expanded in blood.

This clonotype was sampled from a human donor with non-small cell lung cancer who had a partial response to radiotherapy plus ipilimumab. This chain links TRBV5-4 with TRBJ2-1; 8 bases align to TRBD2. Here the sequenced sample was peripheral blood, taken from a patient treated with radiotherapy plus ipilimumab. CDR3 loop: CASSPARAGVVYNEQFF. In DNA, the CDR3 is TGTGCCAGCAGCCCGGCCCGAGCGGGAGTGGTCTACAATGAGCAGTTCTTC.